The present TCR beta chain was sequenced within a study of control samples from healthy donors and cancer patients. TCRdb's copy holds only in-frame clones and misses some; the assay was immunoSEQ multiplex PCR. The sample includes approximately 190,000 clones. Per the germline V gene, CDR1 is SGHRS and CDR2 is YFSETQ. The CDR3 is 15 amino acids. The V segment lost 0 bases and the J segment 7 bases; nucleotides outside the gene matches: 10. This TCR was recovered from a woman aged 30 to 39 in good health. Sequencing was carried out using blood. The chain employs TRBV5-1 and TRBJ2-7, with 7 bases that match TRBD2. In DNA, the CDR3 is TGCGCCAGCAGCTTGGATACAGCGGGGTTCGGAGAGCAGTACTTC. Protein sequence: CASSLDTAGFGEQYF. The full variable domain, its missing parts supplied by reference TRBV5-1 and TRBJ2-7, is KAGVTQTPRYLIKTRGQQVTLSCSPISGHRSVSWYQQTPGQGLQFLFEYFSETQRNKGNFPGRFSGRQFSNSRSEMNVSTLELGDSALYLCASSLDTAGFGEQYFGPGTRLTVT.